This passage covers 26 T cell receptor beta chains from one sample sequenced in a study of shared clonotypes between healthy human individuals. The method was immunoSEQ multiplex PCR; TCRdb's version includes in-frame clones alone and lacks a portion of them. In the table there are more than 2,000,000 clones, approximately 90% of which are singletons. The sample consisted of naive CD4+ T cells sorted from blood. Subset denoted: CD45RA+ positively selected. The receptors come from a man aged 18-30 years in good health.

The V and J genes are TRBV7-3 and TRBJ1-1, with TRBD1 as a possible D gene (5 bases). Germline V gives CDR1 SGHTA, CDR2 FQGTGA. Trimming pared 2 bases from V and 1 base from J, leaving 11 bases between. The CDR3 consists of 15 residues. CDR3: CASSLQGWANTEAFF. CDR3 sequence (DNA): TGTGCCAGCAGCTTACAGGGTTGGGCGAACACTGAAGCTTTCTTT.

Only one count was recorded for this clone. Written as DNA, the CDR3 is TGTGCCAGTAGTATCGAGCTAGCCGGTTGGGATGAGCAGTTCTTC. As protein: CASSIELAGWDEQFF. V is TRBV19 and J is TRBJ2-1, with D perhaps matching TRBD2 (5 bases). This CDR3 is 15 amino acids long. Germline loops: CDR1 LNHDA, CDR2 SQIVND (reference sequence). V lost 3 bases, J lost 8 bases, and 17 bases lay in between.

The chain couples TRBV21-1 to TRBJ1-1. TRBV21-1 corresponds to a pseudogene. The CDR3 spans 15 residues. The CDR3 bases are TGTGCCAGCAGCAACCCCGGGGGGCTGGACACTGAAGCTTTCTTT. Its protein product is CASSNPGGLDTEAFF.

This clone was observed once. The chain employs TRBV5-1 and TRBJ1-4; 7 bases agree with TRBD1. The V segment lost 2 bases and the J segment 4 bases; nucleotides outside the gene matches: 5. The CDR3 is made up of 15 amino acids. Germline CDR1 and CDR2: SGHRS and YFSETQ. CDR3 sequence: CASSLTGTVNEKLFF. CDR3 nucleotide sequence: TGCGCCAGCAGCTTAACCGGGACAGTTAATGAAAAACTGTTTTTT. The variable domain in full, completed from reference TRBV5-1 and TRBJ1-4, reads KAGVTQTPRYLIKTRGQQVTLSCSPISGHRSVSWYQQTPGQGLQFLFEYFSETQRNKGNFPGRFSGRQFSNSRSEMNVSTLELGDSALYLCASSLTGTVNEKLFFGSGTQLSVL.

This chain connects TRBV11-3 to TRBJ2-1; TRBD2 agrees at 14 bases. The germline V gene encodes CDR1 SGHNT and CDR2 YENEEA. V dropped 5 bases and J dropped 2; count of bases not matched to a gene: 11. CDR3 length: 19 amino acids. In nucleotides, the CDR3 is TGTGCCAGCAGCCCAGTGGGACTAGCGGGAGTAATCGCCTACAATGAGCAGTTCTTC. Translated: CASSPVGLAGVIAYNEQFF.

This clone was seen a handful of times. J is TRBJ1-1 and V is TRBV29-1; D might be TRBD1 (5 bases). The germline V gene encodes CDR1 SQVTM and CDR2 ANQGSEA. Trimming stripped 3 bases from V and 5 bases from J, with 10 bases between. This CDR3 contains 12 residues. The CDR3 DNA follows: TGCAGCGTTGATCAGGGTGGTACTGAAGCTTTCTTT. Amino acid sequence: CSVDQGGTEAFF.

In DNA, the CDR3 is TGTGCCAGCAGCCCCCGGGTAGGGCGGGGACAAGAGACCCAGTACTTC. Protein: CASSPRVGRGQETQYF. The gene calls are TRBV7-9 and TRBJ2-5; perhaps TRBD2 as D (6 bases). The V end lost 5 bases, the J end lost 2 bases, and 18 bases lay between the germline ends. Germline V CDR1 and CDR2: SEHNR, FQNEAQ (reference sequence). This CDR3 region has 16 residues.

V and J are TRBV2 and TRBJ2-1; 12 bases line up with TRBD1. Trimming at V came to 6 bases and at J to 9 bases, leaving 9 bases not matched to a gene. CDR3 length: 15 amino acids. Germline values: CDR1 SNHLY, CDR2 FYNNEI. Here the CDR3 reads CASRGDRGPQLEQFF. As DNA, the CDR3 is TGTGCCAGCAGAGGGGACAGGGGGCCTCAGCTTGAGCAGTTCTTC. Full variable domain (outside the CDR3, taken from reference TRBV2 and TRBJ2-1): EPEVTQTPSHQVTQMGQEVILRCVPISNHLYFYWYRQILGQKVEFLVSFYNNEISEKSEIFDDQFSVERPDGSNFTLKIRSTKLEDSAMYFCASRGDRGPQLEQFFGPGTRLTVL.

The V gene is TRBV6-6, the J gene TRBJ2-1; 10 positions agree with TRBD2. This CDR3 region has 15 residues. J was trimmed by 7 bases and V by 8 bases; bases with no gene match: 11. The V gene's germline CDR1 is MNHNY and CDR2 SVGAGI (reference sequence). The CDR3 DNA follows: TGTGCCAGCGCTGTTTTGCTAGCGGGAGATAATGAGCAGTTCTTC. This gives the protein CASAVLLAGDNEQFF.

This chain uses TRBV10-3 with TRBJ1-3; TRBD1 is a possible D gene (6 bases). V lost 3 bases to trimming and J lost 4 bases, with 16 bases between them. Germline CDR1 is ENHRY and CDR2 is SYGVKD. The CDR3 is 16 residues long. CDR3 protein: CAISDNIGTSGNTIYF. CDR3 DNA sequence: TGTGCCATCAGTGATAATATCGGGACATCCGGAAACACCATATATTTT.

This clone was detected once. The rearrangement links TRBV29-1 to TRBJ2-3, with TRBD2 matching over 10 bases. The V gene end was trimmed by 7 bases and the J gene end by 4 bases; junction bases not matched to a gene: 17. Germline CDR1 is SQVTM and CDR2 is ANQGSEA. CDR3 length: 17 amino acids. In DNA, the CDR3 is TGCAGCGCCACGGGATTTTCTAGCGGGAGAGGGTCAGATACGCAGTATTTT. Translated: CSATGFSSGRGSDTQYF.

The genes are TRBV28 and TRBJ2-5, with a weak D call TRBD1 (6 bases). Germline lookup yields CDR1 MDHEN and CDR2 SYDVKM. V was trimmed by 6 bases and J by 5 bases, leaving 13 bases between them. The CDR3 is 13 residues long. CDR3 DNA: TGTGCCAGCAGGTCGACAGGCAGGGAGACCCAGTACTTC. This translates into CASRSTGRETQYF.

On this clone itself: This sample also contains other DNA sequences that code for the same CDR3. V usage is TRBV6-1 and J usage is TRBJ2-2; D not resolved. The CDR3 runs 13 residues. Looked up from germline, CDR1 is MNHNS and CDR2 is SASEGT. V was trimmed by 4 bases and J by 2 bases, leaving 5 bases between them. CDR3 nucleotide sequence: TGTGCCAGCAGTGCCCTCAACACCGGGGAGCTGTTTTTT. Translating gives CASSALNTGELFF.

This clone was seen a few times. V and J are TRBV14 and TRBJ1-4, with D unclear. Germline-derived CDR1 and CDR2 are SGHDN and FVKESK. The V gene lost 4 bases and the J gene lost 3 bases, with 12 bases spanning the gap. CDR3 size: 15 residues. CDR3 sequence reads: CASSRSNGANEKLFF. CDR3 DNA sequence: TGTGCCAGCAGCCGATCCAACGGGGCTAATGAAAAACTGTTTTTT.

The rearrangement uses TRBV5-1 and TRBJ1-2; D is uncertain. CDR1 is SGHRS and CDR2 is YFSETQ in the germline V gene. The V end lost 0 bases, the J end lost 6 bases, and 12 bases lay between the germline ends. The CDR3 contains 14 residues. CDR3 sequence reads: CASSLDPGWDGYTF. CDR3 DNA sequence: TGCGCCAGCAGCTTGGATCCGGGCTGGGATGGCTACACCTTC.

V and J are TRBV6-5 and TRBJ1-1; tentatively, D is TRBD1 (5 bases). This CDR3 region has 14 residues. The V gene lost 7 bases and the J gene lost 7 bases, with 19 bases spanning the gap. From germline, CDR1 is MNHEY and CDR2 SVGAGI. The CDR3 DNA reads as TGTGCCAGCAATCCACCCCTACGGGGGGGTGAAGCTTTCTTT. The encoded protein is CASNPPLRGGEAFF.

The V call is TRBV27, the J call TRBJ2-5, with a possible D match to TRBD1 (5 bases). V was pared by 2 bases and J by 7 bases, with 17 bases between. The germline V gene has CDR1 MNHEY and CDR2 SMNVEV (reference sequence). The CDR3 length is 15 residues. This chain's CDR3 is CASSLRDQGYGTQYF. CDR3 nucleotide sequence: TGTGCCAGCAGTTTACGAGACCAGGGTTATGGGACCCAGTACTTC.

This clone was recorded once. This chain links TRBV4-3 with TRBJ2-7; a weak D match, TRBD2 (5 bases). The germline gives CDR1 LGHNA, CDR2 YSLEER. Trimming stripped 0 bases from V and 7 bases from J, with 13 bases between. This CDR3 contains 14 residues. Here the CDR3 reads CASSQERSRREQYF. CDR3 nucleotides: TGCGCCAGCAGCCAAGAGAGGAGCCGGAGGGAGCAGTACTTC.

Comments on this clone: Other DNA sequences in the sample encode the same CDR3. This chain connects TRBV5-4 to TRBJ2-7; D not certain. The CDR3 totals 14 residues. Germline V gene lookup returns CDR1 SGHNT and CDR2 YYREEE (reference sequence). The V end was cut by 0 bases, the J end by 0 bases, with 7 bases between. The DNA for the CDR3 is TGTGCCAGCAGCTTGGATTCTAGCTCCTACGAGCAGTACTTC. Residues: CASSLDSSSYEQYF.

The chain couples TRBV28 to TRBJ1-3; 8 bases fit TRBD1. Germline loops: CDR1 MDHEN, CDR2 SYDVKM. This CDR3 is 14 amino acids long. The J segment lost 4 bases and the V segment lost 5 bases, leaving 4 bases of the junction unmatched. The DNA of the CDR3 is TGTGCCAGCAGTCCAGGGGGCGCGGGAAACACCATATATTTT. This gives the protein CASSPGGAGNTIYF.

Of note for this clone: The sample carries other DNA sequences with the same CDR3. The chain is built from TRBV9 and TRBJ2-3, with 11 bases that match TRBD1. The CDR3 contains 15 residues. Germline-derived CDR1 and CDR2 are SGDLS and YYNGEE. V shed 2 bases and J 4 bases; nucleotides not matched to a gene: 3. In nucleotides, the CDR3 is TGTGCCAGCAGCGTCGGGACAGGGGGGTCAGATACGCAGTATTTT. It yields the protein CASSVGTGGSDTQYF.

The sample holds one count of this clone. This chain connects TRBV6-1 to TRBJ2-5; 8 bases are shared with TRBD1. Germline CDR1 is MNHNS and CDR2 is SASEGT. V shed 3 bases, J shed 2 bases, and the junction held 8 bases outside the gene matches. The CDR3 spans 16 residues. The CDR3 DNA reads TGTGCCAGCAGTGAGCAGGGGGCTGTTTGGCAAGAGACCCAGTACTTC. Its protein product is CASSEQGAVWQETQYF.

The V gene is TRBV2, the J gene TRBJ2-3; 12 bases fit TRBD2. Per germline, CDR1 SNHLY and CDR2 FYNNEI. J gave up 0 bases and V 6 bases, and 13 bases lay outside the gene matches. The CDR3 spans 19 residues. The CDR3 loop is CASREWTSGAESSTDTQYF. The CDR3 DNA is TGTGCCAGCAGGGAGTGGACTAGCGGGGCCGAATCTAGCACAGATACGCAGTATTTT.

The rearrangement uses TRBV5-1 and TRBJ2-7; TRBD1 or TRBD2 may be the D gene (5 bases each). Germline assignment: CDR1 SGHRS and CDR2 YFSETQ. The CDR3 covers 13 residues. V was pared by 4 bases and J by 3 bases, with 11 bases between. As DNA, the CDR3 is TGCGCCAGCAGCCCGGGACCAGACTACGAGCAGTACTTC. This translates into CASSPGPDYEQYF.

Regarding this clone: The same CDR3 is also encoded by other DNA sequences in this sample. The chain combines TRBV30 with TRBJ2-5; either TRBD1 or TRBD2 may supply D (5 bases each). The J call is uncertain, as TRBJ2-7 better fits the DNA end. Germline CDR1 and CDR2: GTSNPN and SVGIG (reference sequence). This CDR3 is 12 amino acids long. CDR3 nucleotides: TGTGCCTGGGGGGGTAACTCCTACGAGCAGTACTTC. This gives the protein CAWGGNSYEQYF.

Only one count was recorded for this clone. The chain joins TRBV18 to TRBJ1-2; D call uncertain. Trimming removed 2 bases from V and 7 bases from J, with 8 bases in between. The CDR3 is made up of 12 amino acids. Germline V gene data show CDR1 as KGHSH and CDR2 as LQKENI. The CDR3 DNA reads TGTGCCAGCTCACCAGGCAGGCCTGGCTACACCTTC. Translating it yields CASSPGRPGYTF. Drawing the rest from reference TRBV18 and TRBJ1-2, the complete variable domain is NAGVMQNPRHLVRRRGQEARLRCSPMKGHSHVYWYRQLPEEGLKFMVYLQKENIIDESGMPKERFSAEFPKEGPSILRIQQVVRGDSAAYFCASSPGRPGYTFGSGTRLTVV.